The source of this TCR beta chain is a study of control samples from healthy donors and cancer patients. Per the germline V gene, CDR1 is LNHNV and CDR2 is YYDKDF (reference sequence). The CDR3 is 20 amino acids. J was trimmed by 9 bases and V by 0 bases; bases with no gene match: 15. Clones were read by immunoSEQ multiplex PCR, and TCRdb kept only the in-frame ones, dropping some. The table shows 100,000 to 150,000 clones, with approximately 90% occurring only once. This clonotype was obtained from a middle-aged man in good health. The genes are TRBV15 and TRBJ1-6; 12 nucleotides agree with TRBD1. Sequencing used blood. The CDR3 loop is CATSRDLGQGQGAPSSPLHF. As DNA, the CDR3 is TGTGCCACCAGCAGAGATCTTGGCCAGGGACAGGGGGCGCCTAGTTCACCCCTCCACTTT.